The sequence of this TCR beta chain was determined in a study of blood T cell repertoires in COVID-19. Study in general: Whether acute or convalescent, the COVID-19 samples came from the United States, Italy and Spain. PBMCs, B-cell-depleted T cells, or T cells were the source of the cDNA or gDNA that made up the material.

Germline CDR1 is GTSNPN and CDR2 is SVGIG (reference sequence). J gave up 0 bases and V 5 bases, and 6 bases lay outside the gene matches. This CDR3 is 15 amino acids long. As processed by the authors: Estimation of nucleated cell counts was performed using reference gene primer amplification. The repertoire was sequenced with immunoSEQ multiplex PCR; TCRdb's copy has only in-frame clones and lacks some. The DNA gave D and trimming, while V, J and clone size come from that table. The sample has about 90,000 clones; approximately 80% are singletons. Sequencing was carried out using peripheral blood. The receptor was isolated from a woman in her seventies with acute or convalescent COVID-19. The chain links TRBV30 to TRBJ2-2; 7 positions agree with TRBD2. CDR3 sequence: CAWARGTTNTGELFF. In DNA, the CDR3 is TGTGCCTGGGCCCGGGGGACTACGAACACCGGGGAGCTGTTTTTT.